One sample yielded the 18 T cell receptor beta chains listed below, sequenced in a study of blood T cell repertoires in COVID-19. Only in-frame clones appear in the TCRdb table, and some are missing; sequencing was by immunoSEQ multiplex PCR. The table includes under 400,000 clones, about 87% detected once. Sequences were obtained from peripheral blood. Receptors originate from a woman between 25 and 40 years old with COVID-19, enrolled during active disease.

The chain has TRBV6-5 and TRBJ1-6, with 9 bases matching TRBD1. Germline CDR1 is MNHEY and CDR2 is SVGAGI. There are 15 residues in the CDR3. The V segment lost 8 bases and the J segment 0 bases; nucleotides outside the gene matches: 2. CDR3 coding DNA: TGTGCCAGCTTGGACAGGGGCTCCTATAATTCACCCCTCCACTTT. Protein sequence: CASLDRGSYNSPLHF.

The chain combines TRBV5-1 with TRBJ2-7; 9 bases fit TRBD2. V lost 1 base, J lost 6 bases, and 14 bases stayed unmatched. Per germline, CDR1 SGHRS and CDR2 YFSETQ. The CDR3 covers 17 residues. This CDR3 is CASSLRIAGALPSEQYF. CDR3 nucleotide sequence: TGCGCCAGCAGCTTGAGGATAGCGGGAGCCCTACCTTCCGAGCAGTACTTC.

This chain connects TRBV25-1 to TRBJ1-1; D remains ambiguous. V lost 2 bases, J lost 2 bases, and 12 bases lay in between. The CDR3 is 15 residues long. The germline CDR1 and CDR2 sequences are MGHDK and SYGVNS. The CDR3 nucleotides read TGTGCCAGCAGTGAACGGGTTTCGGGTAACACTGAAGCTTTCTTT. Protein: CASSERVSGNTEAFF.

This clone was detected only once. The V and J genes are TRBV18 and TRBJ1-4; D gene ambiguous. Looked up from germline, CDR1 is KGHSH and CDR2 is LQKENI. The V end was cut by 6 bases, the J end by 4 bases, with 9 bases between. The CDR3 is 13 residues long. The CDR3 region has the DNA TGTGCCAGCTCCTTGGCCCTTAATGAAAAACTGTTTTTT. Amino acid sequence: CASSLALNEKLFF.

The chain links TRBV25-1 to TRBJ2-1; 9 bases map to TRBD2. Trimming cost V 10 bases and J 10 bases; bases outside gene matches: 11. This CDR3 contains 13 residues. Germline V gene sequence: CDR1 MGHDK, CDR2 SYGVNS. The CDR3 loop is CATSRAGGREQFF. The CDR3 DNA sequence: TGTGCCACCTCCCGAGCGGGAGGCAGGGAGCAGTTCTTC.

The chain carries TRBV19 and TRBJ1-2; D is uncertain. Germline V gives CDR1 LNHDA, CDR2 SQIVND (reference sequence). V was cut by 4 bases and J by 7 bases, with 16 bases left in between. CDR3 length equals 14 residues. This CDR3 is CASSTSTPTGGYTF. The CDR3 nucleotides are TGTGCCAGTAGTACCTCGACACCAACCGGTGGCTACACCTTC. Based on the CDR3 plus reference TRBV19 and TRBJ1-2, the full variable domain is DGGITQSPKYLFRKEGQNVTLSCEQNLNHDAMYWYRQDPGQGLRLIYYSQIVNDFQKGDIAEGYSVSREKKESFPLTVTSAQKNPTAFYLCASSTSTPTGGYTFGSGTRLTVV.

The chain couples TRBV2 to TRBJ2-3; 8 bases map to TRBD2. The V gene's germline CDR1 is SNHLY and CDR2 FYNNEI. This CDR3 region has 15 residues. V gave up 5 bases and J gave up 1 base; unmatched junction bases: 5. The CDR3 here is CASSPYSGGTDTQYF. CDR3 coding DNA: TGTGCCAGCAGTCCTTATAGCGGGGGCACAGATACGCAGTATTTT. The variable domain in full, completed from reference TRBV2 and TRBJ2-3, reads EPEVTQTPSHQVTQMGQEVILRCVPISNHLYFYWYRQILGQKVEFLVSFYNNEISEKSEIFDDQFSVERPDGSNFTLKIRSTKLEDSAMYFCASSPYSGGTDTQYFGPGTRLTVL.

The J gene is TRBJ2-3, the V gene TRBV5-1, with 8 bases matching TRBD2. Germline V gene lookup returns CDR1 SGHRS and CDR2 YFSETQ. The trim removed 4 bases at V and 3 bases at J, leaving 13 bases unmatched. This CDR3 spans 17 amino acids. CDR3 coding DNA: TGCGCCAGCAGCCCCAGCCACGGGACGGGAGGGACAGATACGCAGTATTTT. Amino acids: CASSPSHGTGGTDTQYF.

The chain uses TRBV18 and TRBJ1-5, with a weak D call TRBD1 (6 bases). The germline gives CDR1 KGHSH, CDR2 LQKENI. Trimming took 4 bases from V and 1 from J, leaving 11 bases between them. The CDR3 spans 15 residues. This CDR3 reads CASSLGTSSNQPQHF. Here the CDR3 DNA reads TGTGCCAGCTCACTGGGGACAAGCAGCAATCAGCCCCAGCATTTT.

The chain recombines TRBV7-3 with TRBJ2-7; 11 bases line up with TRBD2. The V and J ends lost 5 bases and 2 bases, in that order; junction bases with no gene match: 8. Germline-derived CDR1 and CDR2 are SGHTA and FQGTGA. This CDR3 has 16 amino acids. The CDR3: CASSARTSGPPYEQYF. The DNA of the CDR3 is TGTGCCAGCAGCGCACGGACTAGCGGGCCTCCCTACGAGCAGTACTTC.

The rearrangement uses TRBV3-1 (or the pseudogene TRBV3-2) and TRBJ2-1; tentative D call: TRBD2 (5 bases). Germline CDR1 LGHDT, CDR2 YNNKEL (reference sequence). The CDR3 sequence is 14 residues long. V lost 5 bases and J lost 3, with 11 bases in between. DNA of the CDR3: TGTGCCAGCAGCTCCTATACTAGCTACAATGAGCAGTTCTTC. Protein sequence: CASSSYTSYNEQFF.

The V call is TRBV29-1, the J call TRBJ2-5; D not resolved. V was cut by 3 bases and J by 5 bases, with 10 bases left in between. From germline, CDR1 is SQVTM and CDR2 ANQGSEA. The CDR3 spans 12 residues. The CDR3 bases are TGCAGCGTTGAGGCGATCGGGGAGACCCAGTACTTC. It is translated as CSVEAIGETQYF. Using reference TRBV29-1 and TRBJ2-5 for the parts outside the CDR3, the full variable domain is SAVISQKPSRDICQRGTSLTIQCQVDSQVTMMFWYRQQPGQSLTLIATANQGSEATYESGFVIDKFPISRPNLTFSTLTVSNMSPEDSSIYLCSVEAIGETQYFGPGTRLLVL.

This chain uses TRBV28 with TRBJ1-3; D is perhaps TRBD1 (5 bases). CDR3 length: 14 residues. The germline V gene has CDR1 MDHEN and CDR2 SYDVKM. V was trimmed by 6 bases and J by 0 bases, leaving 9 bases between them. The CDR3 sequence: CASRRQFSGNTIYF. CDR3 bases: TGTGCCAGCAGGCGACAGTTCTCTGGAAACACCATATATTTT. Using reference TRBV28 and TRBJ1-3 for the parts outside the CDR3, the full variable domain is DVKVTQSSRYLVKRTGEKVFLECVQDMDHENMFWYRQDPGLGLRLIYFSYDVKMKEKGDIPEGYSVSREKKERFSLILESASTNQTSMYLCASRRQFSGNTIYFGEGSWLTVV.

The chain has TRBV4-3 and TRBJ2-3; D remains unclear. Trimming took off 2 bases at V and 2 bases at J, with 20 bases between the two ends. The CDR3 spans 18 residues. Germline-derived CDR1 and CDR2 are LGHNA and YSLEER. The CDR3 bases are TGCGCCAGCAGCCAAAGCCCCTCGGCCAGACTCGCCACAGATACGCAGTATTTT. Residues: CASSQSPSARLATDTQYF.

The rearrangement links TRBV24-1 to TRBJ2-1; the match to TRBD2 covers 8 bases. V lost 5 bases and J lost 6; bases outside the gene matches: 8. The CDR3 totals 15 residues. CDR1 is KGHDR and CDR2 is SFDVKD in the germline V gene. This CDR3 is CATSVQRESRNEQFF. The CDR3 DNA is TGTGCCACCAGTGTACAGCGGGAGTCTCGCAATGAGCAGTTCTTC.

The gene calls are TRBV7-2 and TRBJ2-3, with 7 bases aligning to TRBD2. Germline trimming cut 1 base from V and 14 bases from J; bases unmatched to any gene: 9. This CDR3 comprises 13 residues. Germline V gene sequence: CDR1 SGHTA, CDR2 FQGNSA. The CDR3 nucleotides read TGTGCCAGCAGCTTAGGGGATCTAGCGGCGCGGTATTTT. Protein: CASSLGDLAARYF.

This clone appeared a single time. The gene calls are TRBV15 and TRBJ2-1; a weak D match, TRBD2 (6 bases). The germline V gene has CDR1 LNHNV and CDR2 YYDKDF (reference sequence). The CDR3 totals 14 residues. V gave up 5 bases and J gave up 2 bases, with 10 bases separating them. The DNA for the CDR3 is TGTGCCACCAGCCCCGGGAGCACCTACAATGAGCAGTTCTTC. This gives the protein CATSPGSTYNEQFF.

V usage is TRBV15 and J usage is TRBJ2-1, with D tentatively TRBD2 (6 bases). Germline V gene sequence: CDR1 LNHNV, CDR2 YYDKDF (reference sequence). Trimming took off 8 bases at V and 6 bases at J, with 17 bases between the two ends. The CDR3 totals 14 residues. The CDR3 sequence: CATEGRSGRNEQFF. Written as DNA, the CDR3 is TGTGCCACCGAGGGGAGGTCAGGACGCAATGAGCAGTTCTTC.